The text below deals with one TCR beta chain. Its antigen is undetermined. The data derive from a study of T cells expressing NK-cell markers. Generation of TCR beta cDNA was performed by 5'RACE template switching incorporating UMIs. TCRdb re-called the 5' RACE reads, yielding one record per CDR3 amino acid sequence without DNA. The listing contains about 460,000 distinct CDR3 sequences. Per germline, CDR1 KGHDR and CDR2 SFDVKD. This CDR3 has 18 amino acids. Study-wide findings and caveats: Dominant NKG2C+ clonotypes were found to form about 1.0-7.0% of CD8+ T cells in 5 or 6 donors.

The receptor's source is a woman between 45 and 60 years old in good health. The V and J genes are TRBV24-1 and TRBJ2-1; TCRdb picks TRBD1, but there is no DNA to check that call. The specimen was blood T cells: a sorted CD56 or NKG2C T cell subset, CD4+ or CD8+ T cells, or bulk PBMC T cells (not recorded which). The CDR3 sequence is CATSDRPKGAGAYNEQFF.